Listed here are 29 T cell receptor beta chains from one sample, sequenced in a study of CD8+ T cells in alopecia areata. Following RNA extraction, reverse transcription yielded cDNA that acted as the sequencing template. Repertoires were generated with immunoSEQ multiplex PCR, while TCRdb's copy carries only in-frame clones and drops some. The sample includes a few hundred thousand clones, just over 55% of them seen just once. Sequencing input: CD8+ T cells sorted from blood. These receptors were obtained from a human donor in good health.

As to this clone: Germline and junction disagree at one end, which may indicate a read error. This chain links TRBV13 with TRBJ2-3; 8 bases line up with TRBD2. The CDR3 contains 15 residues. The V gene's germline CDR1 is PRHDT and CDR2 FYEKMQ (reference sequence). CDR3: CVSSSETSETDTQYF. The CDR3 DNA is TGTGTCAGCAGCTCCGAGACTAGCGAAACAGATACGCAGTATTTT.

This chain links TRBV30 with TRBJ2-1; 8 positions match TRBD1. Germline V gives CDR1 GTSNPN, CDR2 SVGIG (reference sequence). The CDR3 extends over 15 amino acids. Trimming removed 0 bases from V and 2 bases from J; junction bases left unmatched: 3. The CDR3 DNA reads TGTGCCTGGAGTGTACGGGACAGGCCCTACAATGAGCAGTTCTTC. Translating it yields CAWSVRDRPYNEQFF.

The CDR3 nucleotides are TGTGCCAGCAGTGAATCCAGCTGGGCTAATTCACCCCTCCACTTT. Its protein product is CASSESSWANSPLHF. The chain links TRBV2 to TRBJ1-6; the D is unclear. The germline V gene has CDR1 SNHLY and CDR2 FYNNEI. Trimming left V 2 bases short and J 6 bases short, with 11 bases between. The CDR3 loop spans 15 amino acids.

This sequence joins TRBV2 and TRBJ1-2; 7 nucleotides line up with TRBD1. Germline V gives CDR1 SNHLY, CDR2 FYNNEI. Trimming cost V 0 bases and J 5 bases; bases outside gene matches: 6. This CDR3 has 15 amino acids. The DNA for the CDR3 is TGTGCCAGCAGTGAAGCGGGGGGACAGCGTTATGGCTACACCTTC. Translated, it gives CASSEAGGQRYGYTF.

About this clone: A read error is likely here: a far larger clone is one base away. The genes are TRBV6-6 and TRBJ2-5; D is undetermined. The germline V gene encodes CDR1 MNHNY and CDR2 SVGAGI (reference sequence). The CDR3 has 14 residues. V was shortened by 11 bases and J by 0 bases, with 16 bases between the two germline ends. The CDR3 DNA is TGTGCCTTCCGGGCAGCACCGTACCAAGAGACCCAGTACTTC. Translated, it gives CAFRAAPYQETQYF.

The V and J genes are TRBV9 and TRBJ2-7; tentatively, D is TRBD1 (6 bases). V lost 1 base and J 5 bases, leaving 13 bases between the germline ends. CDR1 and CDR2 (germline): SGDLS, YYNGEE. This CDR3 is built from 14 residues. CDR3 nucleotides: TGTGCCAGCAGCGTAACAGGGAAGGGTGACGAGCAGTACTTC. Its translation: CASSVTGKGDEQYF.

This clone came up once. This rearrangement joins TRBV14 to TRBJ2-7; D gene unclear. The CDR3 has 15 amino acids. Trimming removed 4 bases from V and 1 base from J, with 14 bases in between. Per germline, CDR1 SGHDN and CDR2 FVKESK. DNA of the CDR3: TGTGCCAGCAGCCGGGGTATGCAAGAATCCTACGAGCAGTACTTC. Its protein is CASSRGMQESYEQYF.

This clone was recorded a few times. The chain links TRBV7-8 to TRBJ2-4, with D maybe TRBD2 (6 bases). Trimming stripped 5 bases from V and 1 base from J, with 9 bases between. CDR1 is SGHVS and CDR2 is FQNEAQ in the germline V gene. This CDR3 comprises 14 residues. The chain's CDR3 is CASSPRGAKNIQYF. CDR3 nucleotides: TGTGCCAGCAGCCCCCGGGGGGCCAAAAACATTCAGTACTTC.

V and J are TRBV6-5 and TRBJ2-5, with 10 bases lining up with TRBD2. Germline values: CDR1 MNHEY, CDR2 SVGAGI. V lost 0 bases, J lost 2 bases, and 3 bases stayed unmatched. The CDR3 runs to 16 residues. The DNA of the CDR3 is TGTGCCAGCAGTTACTCGGGTAGCGGGAGGCAAGAGACCCAGTACTTC. It specifies CASSYSGSGRQETQYF.

A note on this clone: Other DNA variants within this sample encode the same CDR3. This chain links TRBV4-1 with TRBJ2-3; D is uncertain. Trimming took 1 base from V and 4 from J, leaving 6 bases between them. Per germline, CDR1 MGHRA and CDR2 YSYEKL. CDR3 length: 13 residues. CDR3 coding DNA: TGCGCCAGCAGCCAAGTCTTAGCAGATACGCAGTATTTT. This encodes CASSQVLADTQYF.

This clone appeared many times. The V and J genes are TRBV11-2 and TRBJ1-2; D may be TRBD1 (6 bases). The CDR3 has 17 amino acids. Germline lookup yields CDR1 SGHAT and CDR2 FQNNGV. Trimming pared 3 bases from V and 0 bases from J, leaving 17 bases between. The CDR3: CASSFSIRRTANYGYTF. DNA of the CDR3: TGTGCCAGCAGCTTCTCCATTAGAAGGACAGCTAACTATGGCTACACCTTC. Based on the CDR3 plus reference TRBV11-2 and TRBJ1-2, the full variable domain is EAGVAQSPRYKIIEKRQSVAFWCNPISGHATLYWYQQILGQGPKLLIQFQNNGVVDDSQLPKDRFSAERLKGVDSTLKIQPAKLEDSAVYLCASSFSIRRTANYGYTFGSGTRLTVV.

V gene TRBV29-1 combines with J gene TRBJ2-4; D not certain. Germline V gene lookup returns CDR1 SQVTM and CDR2 ANQGSEA. The CDR3 sequence is 15 residues long. V shed 5 bases and J shed 6 bases, with 20 bases lying between them. The CDR3 DNA follows: TGCAGCGTTAACGAAAACTCCTTAGGAAGAAACATTCAGTACTTC. Amino acid sequence: CSVNENSLGRNIQYF.

Only a few counts were recorded for this clone. The genes are TRBV10-3 and TRBJ2-5; D might be TRBD1 or TRBD2, each matching 5 bases. The CDR3 has 14 residues. V dropped 0 bases and J dropped 4 bases, with 9 bases sitting between them. Germline V CDR1 and CDR2: ENHRY, SYGVKD. The CDR3 reads CAISESNGGETQYF. CDR3 bases: TGTGCCATCAGTGAGTCGAATGGGGGAGAGACCCAGTACTTC.

The chain carries TRBV5-1 and TRBJ1-2, with 8 bases matching TRBD1. This CDR3 has 14 amino acids. The germline V gene encodes CDR1 SGHRS and CDR2 YFSETQ. Losses at the gene ends were 2 bases for V and 6 bases for J; bases not matched to a gene: 6. CDR3 amino acids: CASSFVRGLDGYTF. The CDR3 DNA reads as TGCGCCAGCAGCTTTGTCAGGGGGCTTGATGGCTACACCTTC.

In its sample, this clone was seen a few times. The rearrangement links TRBV7-9 to TRBJ2-1; 11 nucleotides align to TRBD2. V trimming: 4 bases; J trimming: 7 bases; junction bases outside the gene matches: 12. Per the germline V gene, CDR1 is SEHNR and CDR2 is FQNEAQ (reference sequence). CDR3 length equals 17 residues. CDR3 loop: CASSSGLAGFIGNEQFF. The CDR3 DNA reads as TGTGCCAGCAGCTCCGGACTAGCGGGTTTTATAGGGAATGAGCAGTTCTTC.

V and J are TRBV11-2 and TRBJ1-1; TRBD1 might be the D (6 bases). The germline V gene encodes CDR1 SGHAT and CDR2 FQNNGV. Trimming cost V 1 base and J 3 bases, with 21 bases left between them. The CDR3 is 18 amino acids. CDR3 bases: TGTGCCAGCAGCTTAGCGGTATACCAGGGGTTTTTGGACACTGAAGCTTTCTTT. The encoded protein is CASSLAVYQGFLDTEAFF.

The chain recombines TRBV29-1 with TRBJ2-7; D ambiguous. This CDR3 is built from 13 residues. V was trimmed by 7 bases and J by 2 bases, leaving 15 bases between them. Germline CDR1 reads SQVTM; CDR2 reads ANQGSEA. The DNA of the CDR3 is TGCAGCGCTTCAACCGGAAACGCCTACGAGCAGTACTTC. Protein: CSASTGNAYEQYF.

The gene calls are TRBV27 and TRBJ1-1; D uncertain. This CDR3 has 11 residues. Trimming pared 3 bases from V and 8 bases from J, leaving 7 bases between. From germline, CDR1 is MNHEY and CDR2 SMNVEV (reference sequence). CDR3 in amino acids: CASSFGREAFF. Here the CDR3 DNA reads TGTGCCAGCAGTTTTGGGCGGGAAGCTTTCTTT.

Remarks on this clone: Different DNA sequences within this sample yield the same CDR3. The V call is TRBV29-1, the J call TRBJ2-2; D might be TRBD2 (6 bases). In germline, CDR1 is SQVTM, CDR2 ANQGSEA. The CDR3 sequence is 12 residues long. V shed 7 bases and J shed 6 bases, with 12 bases lying between them. The CDR3 DNA sequence: TGCAGCGCCCCCGGGGGTTCCGGGGAGCTGTTTTTT. It codes for CSAPGGSGELFF.

The rearrangement uses TRBV27 and TRBJ1-2; the D gene is possibly TRBD1 (5 bases). This CDR3 comprises 15 residues. V lost 6 bases to trimming and J lost 0 bases, with 14 bases between them. CDR1 and CDR2 from the germline V gene are MNHEY and SMNVEV (reference sequence). CDR3 sequence: CASSTTGPPNYGYTF. The CDR3 DNA sequence: TGTGCCAGCAGCACCACAGGACCCCCTAACTATGGCTACACCTTC.

This clone was recorded only once. The junction differs from germline at one of its ends, possibly a read error. V and J are TRBV7-6 and TRBJ2-3; 10 bases map to TRBD2. Germline CDR1 reads SGHVS; CDR2 reads FNYEAQ. This CDR3 is built from 16 residues. CDR3 coding DNA: TGTGCCAGCAGCTTAGAGAGCGGGGGGGCGACAGATACGCAGTACTTT. This translates into CASSLESGGATDTQYF.

The chain is built from TRBV10-2 and TRBJ1-2; 9 bases map to TRBD1. CDR3 size: 12 residues. Germline lookup yields CDR1 WSHSY and CDR2 SAAADI. Trimming removed 8 bases from V and 7 bases from J; junction bases left unmatched: 5. The CDR3 protein is CASGGTGLGYTF. As DNA, the CDR3 is TGCGCCAGCGGGGGGACAGGGCTTGGCTACACCTTC.

This clone was observed once. The CDR3 loop reads CASSLPSAGAYQETQYF. The DNA of the CDR3 is TGTGCCAGCAGCTTACCGAGCGCGGGGGCGTACCAAGAGACCCAGTACTTC. The chain is built from TRBV7-8 and TRBJ2-5; weak D call: TRBD2 (7 bases). With 2 bases removed from V and 0 bases from J, the gap between germline ends came to 16 bases. Germline V lookup: CDR1 SGHVS, CDR2 FQNEAQ. The CDR3 extends over 17 amino acids.

The rearrangement links TRBV27 to TRBJ2-3; D possibly uses TRBD1 or TRBD2 (5 bases each). Trimming cost V 4 bases and J 1 base, with 9 bases left between them. This CDR3 has 14 amino acids. Germline assignment: CDR1 MNHEY and CDR2 SMNVEV (reference sequence). CDR3 sequence reads: CASSSRGGTDTQYF. The CDR3 DNA sequence: TGTGCCAGCAGTTCTCGAGGGGGCACAGATACGCAGTATTTT.

DNA for the CDR3: TGTGCCAGCAGTTCAGGGTCACTCTACGAGCAGTACTTC. Its translation: CASSSGSLYEQYF. V usage is TRBV27 and J usage is TRBJ2-7, with a tentative D call TRBD1 (5 bases). V lost 4 bases, J lost 3 bases, and 10 bases lay in between. CDR3 length: 13 residues. Germline V gene sequence: CDR1 MNHEY, CDR2 SMNVEV (reference sequence).

This clone has a handful of counts. This chain connects TRBV4-2 to TRBJ1-2, with D tentatively TRBD1 (6 bases). The CDR3 has 16 amino acids. V dropped 0 bases and J dropped 4 bases, with 15 bases sitting between them. From germline, CDR1 is LGHNA and CDR2 YNFKEQ. CDR3 sequence reads: CASSQERGRVLYGYTF. CDR3 in DNA: TGTGCCAGCAGCCAAGAGCGGGGGCGGGTTCTCTATGGCTACACCTTC.

The chain uses TRBV7-8 and TRBJ1-5, with 7 bases lining up with TRBD1. The CDR3 extends over 16 amino acids. The ends lost 0 bases at V and 7 bases at J; junction bases unmatched: 9. The germline CDR1 and CDR2 sequences are SGHVS and FQNEAQ. The CDR3 DNA is TGTGCCAGCAGCTTAGCGAAAGGGGGCGCTTGGCAGCCCCAGCATTTT. It is translated as CASSLAKGGAWQPQHF.

The V gene is TRBV29-1, the J gene TRBJ2-7; 12 bases line up with TRBD1. V trimming: 6 bases; J trimming: 1 base; junction bases outside the gene matches: 13. The length of the CDR3 is 17 residues. Germline V gene sequence: CDR1 SQVTM, CDR2 ANQGSEA. In nucleotides, the CDR3 is TGCAGCGTCGCACCGGGACAGGGGGCGGTCGTATCCTACGAGCAGTACTTC. It translates to CSVAPGQGAVVSYEQYF.

The chain is built from TRBV4-1 and TRBJ2-5, with 8 bases lining up with TRBD2. Trimming at V came to 0 bases and at J to 5 bases, leaving 14 bases not matched to a gene. Germline V gives CDR1 MGHRA, CDR2 YSYEKL. CDR3 size: 18 residues. The chain's CDR3 is CASSQDWGAGGLDETQYF. In nucleotides, the CDR3 is TGCGCCAGCAGCCAAGATTGGGGTGCGGGGGGCCTCGATGAGACCCAGTACTTC.